This is a list of T cell receptor beta chains from one sample in a study of blood T cell repertoires in COVID-19. Repertoires were generated with immunoSEQ multiplex PCR, while TCRdb's copy carries only in-frame clones and drops some. This repertoire shows 200,000 to 250,000 clones, approximately 80% found once; its top ten account for about 10%. The sequencing input was peripheral blood. The origin of the receptors is a woman aged 80 or over with acute or convalescent COVID-19. Both conserved end residues are part of each CDR3. D genes are given only for firm matches. Size is omitted from some rows. Given values are once, few, many or a class for expanded clones.

j_call,d_call,v_call,clone_size,cdr3_nt,cdr3_aa
TRBJ2-5,TRBD2,TRBV25-1,-,TGTGCCAGCAGTGAATCCCCTGGGAGCGGGAGGTACCAAGAGACCCAGTACTTC,CASSESPGSGRYQETQYF
TRBJ2-7,-,TRBV11-3,-,TGTGCCAGCAGCTTAAATGGGCAGGGTGGCCCCCTCGAGCAGTACTTC,CASSLNGQGGPLEQYF
TRBJ1-2,TRBD1,TRBV12-3/TRBV12-4,-,TGTGCCAGCAGTTTCGGGACAGGGAATGGCTACACCTTC,CASSFGTGNGYTF
TRBJ1-2,-,TRBV27,-,TGTGCCAGCGCCAACCAGCAGGGGATCTATGGCTACACCTTC,CASANQQGIYGYTF
TRBJ1-4,TRBD1,TRBV11-3,-,TGTGCCAGCAGTCCTAGCGGGGGACAGTTAAATGAAAAACTGTTTTTT,CASSPSGGQLNEKLFF
TRBJ1-2,-,TRBV20-1,-,TGCAGTGCTACGGGGGACTATGGCTACACCTTC,CSATGDYGYTF
TRBJ1-5,TRBD1,TRBV30,-,TGTGCCTGGAGTACCGGGACAGTTAACCAGCCCCAGCATTTT,CAWSTGTVNQPQHF
TRBJ2-3,TRBD1,TRBV11-3,-,TGTGCCAGCAGCTTAGAGGGACAGGGGATTGATACGCAGTATTTT,CASSLEGQGIDTQYF
TRBJ1-1,-,TRBV6-5,-,TGTGCCAGCGGGCGCAGGGAGGCTGAAGCTTTCTTT,CASGRREAEAFF
TRBJ2-3,-,TRBV3-1/TRBV3-2,-,TGTGCCAGCAGCCTCGGAGGAGGTAGCACAGATACGCAGTATTTT,CASSLGGGSTDTQYF
TRBJ1-2,-,TRBV7-2,-,TGTGCCAGCAGCTTAGCCGGGGGGGCACTTTATGGCTACACCTTC,CASSLAGGALYGYTF
TRBJ1-2,TRBD1,TRBV7-9,once,TGTGCCAGCAGCCCCTATTGGACAGGGGGCTTATATGGCTACACCTTC,CASSPYWTGGLYGYTF
TRBJ2-2,TRBD1,TRBV9,-,TGTGCCAGCAGCGTGGGGACAGGGGGGACCGGGGAGCTGTTTTTT,CASSVGTGGTGELFF
TRBJ2-7,TRBD1,TRBV5-1,-,TGCGCCAGCAGCTACCAGGGGGTTCCTAGTTACGAGCAGTACTTC,CASSYQGVPSYEQYF
TRBJ1-1,-,TRBV21-1,few,TGTGCCAGCAGCAAAGTCCAAGGCATTACAGGGGGACCCTCGGACACTGAAGCTTTCTTT,CASSKVQGITGGPSDTEAFF
TRBJ1-2,TRBD1,TRBV2,-,TGTGCCAGCAGTGTTGACAGGGGAATCTATGGCTACACCTTC,CASSVDRGIYGYTF
TRBJ1-3,-,TRBV16,-,TGTGCCAGCAGCCTAGGACTGGGAAACACCATATATTTT,CASSLGLGNTIYF
TRBJ1-4,TRBD1,TRBV3-1/TRBV3-2,-,TGTGCCAGCAGCTTACCGGGACAGGGTAAGGAAAAACTGTTTTTT,CASSLPGQGKEKLFF
TRBJ2-7,TRBD1,TRBV10-2,-,TGCGCCAGCAGTGAAACAGGGGGCGTCTACGAGCAGTACTTC,CASSETGGVYEQYF
TRBJ2-1,-,TRBV5-1,few,TGCGCCAGCAGCTTGGAAGGGAGCTCCTACAATGAGCAGTTCTTC,CASSLEGSSYNEQFF
TRBJ1-5,TRBD1,TRBV19,-,TGTGCCAGTAGTATATTAGGGGACAGGCAGCCCCAGCATTTT,CASSILGDRQPQHF
TRBJ2-3,-,TRBV5-1,-,TGCGCCAGCAGCCAAGGACAGGATACGCAGTATTTT,CASSQGQDTQYF
TRBJ2-3,TRBD2,TRBV18,-,TGTGCCAGCTCACCTCAGCGGGAGGGCCGGGATACGCAGTATTTT,CASSPQREGRDTQYF
TRBJ1-6,-,TRBV25-1,-,TGTGCCAGCAGTGAATCTCCGGCGAGGACCTATAATTCACCCCTCCACTTT,CASSESPARTYNSPLHF
TRBJ2-5,-,TRBV7-8,-,TGTGCCAGCAGCACCCGACTGGGGGCGGAGACCCAGTACTTC,CASSTRLGAETQYF
TRBJ2-3,-,TRBV3-1/TRBV3-2,-,TGTGCCAGCAGCTTAATTCCAGGGACAGATACGCAGTATTTT,CASSLIPGTDTQYF
TRBJ2-2,TRBD2,TRBV24-1,-,TGTGCCACCAGTGTCGCGGGAGGGAGGACCGGGGAGCTGTTTTTT,CATSVAGGRTGELFF
TRBJ2-2,-,TRBV7-6,-,TGTGCCAGCAGCTTAGTTCTGGGAGGAACCGGGGAGCTGTTTTTT,CASSLVLGGTGELFF
TRBJ1-1,TRBD1,TRBV14,-,TGTGCCAGCAGCCTTAGGACAGGGGCTAACACTGAAGCTTTCTTT,CASSLRTGANTEAFF
TRBJ2-7,-,TRBV4-1,-,TGCGCCAGCAGCCAAGAGTTGGACATAGGGTCCTACGAGCAGTACTTC,CASSQELDIGSYEQYF
TRBJ1-6,TRBD1,TRBV18,once,TGTGCCAGCTCACCAGGGACAGGGGCTTCACCCCTCCACTTT,CASSPGTGASPLHF
TRBJ2-3,-,TRBV5-1,-,TGCGCCAGCAGCTCCCAGTCGGATACGCAGTATTTT,CASSSQSDTQYF
TRBJ2-6,TRBD1,TRBV29-1,-,TGCAGCGTTGAAGATCAATTACCGGGACAGAGACCCTCTGGGGCCAACGTCCTGACTTTC,CSVEDQLPGQRPSGANVLTF
TRBJ2-2,-,TRBV11-2,-,TGTGCCAGCAGCTTATTATCCACCGGGGAGCTGTTTTTT,CASSLLSTGELFF